This section outlines one T cell receptor beta chain sequence together with its context. It was with random hexamers that about 0.45 to 1 ug RNA was reverse transcribed. TCRdb re-called the immunoSEQ multiplex PCR reads with MiXCR, one entry per CDR3 protein. The table shows 250,000 to 300,000 distinct CDR3 sequences, with about 91% occurring only once. The length of the CDR3 is 15 residues. Per the germline V gene, CDR1 is LGHNA and CDR2 is YSLEER. V lost 4 bases to trimming and J lost 0 bases, with 11 bases between them. This specimen belongs to a study of CD8 T cells in Susac syndrome. The chain combines TRBV4-3 with TRBJ2-3; D is undetermined. Sequencing was done on a sample of CD8+ T cells from PBMCs. This TCR was sampled from a human donor with multiple sclerosis. The CDR3, as DNA: TGCGCCAGCAGCCGGCAGGATGAGAGCACAGATACGCAGTATTTT. It is translated as CASSRQDESTDTQYF.